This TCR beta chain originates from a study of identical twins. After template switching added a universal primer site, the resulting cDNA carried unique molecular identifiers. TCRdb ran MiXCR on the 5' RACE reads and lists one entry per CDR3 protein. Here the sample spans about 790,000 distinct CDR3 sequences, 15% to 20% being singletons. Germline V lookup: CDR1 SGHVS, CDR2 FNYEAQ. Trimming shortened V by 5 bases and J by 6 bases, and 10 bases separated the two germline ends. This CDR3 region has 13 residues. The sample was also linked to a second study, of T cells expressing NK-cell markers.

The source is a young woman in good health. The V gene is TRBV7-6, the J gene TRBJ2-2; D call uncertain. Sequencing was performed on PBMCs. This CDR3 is CASSLFRAGELFF. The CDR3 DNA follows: TGTGCCAGCAGCCTGTTCCGGGCCGGGGAGCTGTTTTTT.